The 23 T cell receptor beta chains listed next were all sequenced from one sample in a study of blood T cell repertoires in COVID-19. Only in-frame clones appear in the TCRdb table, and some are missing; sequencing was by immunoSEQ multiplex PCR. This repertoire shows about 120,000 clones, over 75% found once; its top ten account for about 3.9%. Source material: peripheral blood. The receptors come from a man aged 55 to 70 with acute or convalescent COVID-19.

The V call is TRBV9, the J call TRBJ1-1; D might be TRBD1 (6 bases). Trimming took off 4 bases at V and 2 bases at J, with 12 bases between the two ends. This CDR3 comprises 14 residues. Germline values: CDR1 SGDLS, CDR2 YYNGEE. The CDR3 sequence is CASSPWTDNTEAFF. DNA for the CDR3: TGTGCCAGCAGCCCCTGGACAGATAACACTGAAGCTTTCTTT.

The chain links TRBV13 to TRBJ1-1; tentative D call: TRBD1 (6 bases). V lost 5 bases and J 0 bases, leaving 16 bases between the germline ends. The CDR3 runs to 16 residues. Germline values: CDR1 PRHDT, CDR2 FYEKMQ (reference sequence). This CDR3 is CASSPRGGGMNTEAFF. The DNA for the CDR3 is TGTGCCAGCAGCCCCCGAGGGGGGGGGATGAACACTGAAGCTTTCTTT.

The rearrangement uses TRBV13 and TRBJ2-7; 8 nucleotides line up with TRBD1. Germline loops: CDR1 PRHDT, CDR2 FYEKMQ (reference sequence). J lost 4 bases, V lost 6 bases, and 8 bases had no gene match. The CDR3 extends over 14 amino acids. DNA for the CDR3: TGTGCCAGCAGTAAAGGACAGGGTATGTACGAGCAGTACTTC. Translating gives CASSKGQGMYEQYF.

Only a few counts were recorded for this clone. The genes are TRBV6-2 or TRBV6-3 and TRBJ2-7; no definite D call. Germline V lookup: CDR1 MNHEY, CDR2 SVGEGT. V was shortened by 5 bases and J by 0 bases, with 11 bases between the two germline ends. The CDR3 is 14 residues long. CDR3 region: CASSTAYPSYEQYF. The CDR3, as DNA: TGTGCCAGCAGTACAGCTTATCCCTCCTACGAGCAGTACTTC.

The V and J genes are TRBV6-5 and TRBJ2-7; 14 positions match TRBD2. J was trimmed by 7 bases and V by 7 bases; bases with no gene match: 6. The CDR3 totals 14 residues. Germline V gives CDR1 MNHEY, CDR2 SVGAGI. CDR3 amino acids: CASTRLAGGPEQYF. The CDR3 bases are TGTGCCAGCACAAGACTAGCGGGAGGGCCTGAGCAGTACTTC.

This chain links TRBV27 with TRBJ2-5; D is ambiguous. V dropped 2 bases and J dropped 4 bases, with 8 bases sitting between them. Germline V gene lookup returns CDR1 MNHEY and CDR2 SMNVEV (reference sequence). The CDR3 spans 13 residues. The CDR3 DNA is TGTGCCAGCAGTTTAAGATCAGTAGAGACCCAGTACTTC. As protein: CASSLRSVETQYF.

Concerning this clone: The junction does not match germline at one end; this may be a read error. Written as DNA, the CDR3 is TGTGCCACCAGCAGGCACGGGACTAGCGGGAGCAAAGATACGCAGTATTTT. Protein sequence: CATSRHGTSGSKDTQYF. This rearrangement joins TRBV15 to TRBJ2-3; 14 bases fit TRBD2. The CDR3 is 17 amino acids. The germline V gene has CDR1 LNHNV and CDR2 YYDKDF (reference sequence).

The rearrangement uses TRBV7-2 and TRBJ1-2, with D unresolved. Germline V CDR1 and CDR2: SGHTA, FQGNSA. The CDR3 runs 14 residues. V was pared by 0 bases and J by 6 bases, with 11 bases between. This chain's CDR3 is CASSLATGFDGYTF. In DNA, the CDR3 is TGTGCCAGCAGCTTAGCAACGGGGTTTGATGGCTACACCTTC. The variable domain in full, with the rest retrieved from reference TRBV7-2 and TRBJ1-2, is GAGVSQSPSNKVTEKGKDVELRCDPISGHTALYWYRQSLGQGLEFLIYFQGNSAPDKSGLPSDRFSAERTGGSVSTLTIQRTQQEDSAVYLCASSLATGFDGYTFGSGTRLTVV.

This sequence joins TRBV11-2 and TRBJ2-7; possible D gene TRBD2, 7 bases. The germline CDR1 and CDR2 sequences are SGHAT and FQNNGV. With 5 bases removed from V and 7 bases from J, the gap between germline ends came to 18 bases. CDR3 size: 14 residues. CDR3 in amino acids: CASSNRAGASEQYF. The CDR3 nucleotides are TGTGCCAGCAGCAACAGGGCGGGAGCGAGTGAGCAGTACTTC. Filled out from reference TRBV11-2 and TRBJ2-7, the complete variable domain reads EAGVAQSPRYKIIEKRQSVAFWCNPISGHATLYWYQQILGQGPKLLIQFQNNGVVDDSQLPKDRFSAERLKGVDSTLKIQPAKLEDSAVYLCASSNRAGASEQYFGPGTRLTVT.

The CDR3 sequence is CASSLDRGYEQYF. For the CDR3, the DNA is TGTGCCAGCAGCCTCGACAGGGGCTACGAGCAGTACTTC. The chain combines TRBV2 with TRBJ2-7; the match to TRBD1 covers 8 bases. The CDR3 covers 13 residues. Trimming removed 6 bases from V and 3 bases from J; junction bases left unmatched: 4. CDR1 is SNHLY, CDR2 FYNNEI, per germline.

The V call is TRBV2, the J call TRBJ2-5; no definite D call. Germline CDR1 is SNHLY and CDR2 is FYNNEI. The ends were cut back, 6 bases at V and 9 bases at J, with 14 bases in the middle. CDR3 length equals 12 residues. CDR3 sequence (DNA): TGTGCCAGCAGCGCCGAGTTTTGGTCCCAGTACTTC. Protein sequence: CASSAEFWSQYF.

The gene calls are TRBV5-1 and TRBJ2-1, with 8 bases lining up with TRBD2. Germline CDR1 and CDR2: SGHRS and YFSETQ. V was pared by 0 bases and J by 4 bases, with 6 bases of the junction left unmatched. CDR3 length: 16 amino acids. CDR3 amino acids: CASSLAGLAGYNEQFF. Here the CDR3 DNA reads TGCGCCAGCAGCTTGGCCGGTCTAGCGGGTTACAATGAGCAGTTCTTC. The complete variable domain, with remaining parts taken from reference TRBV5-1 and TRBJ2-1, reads KAGVTQTPRYLIKTRGQQVTLSCSPISGHRSVSWYQQTPGQGLQFLFEYFSETQRNKGNFPGRFSGRQFSNSRSEMNVSTLELGDSALYLCASSLAGLAGYNEQFFGPGTRLTVL.

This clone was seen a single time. CDR3 DNA sequence: TGTGCCAGCAGCTCCGGACTAGCGAGCCCCACGTACGAGCAGTACTTC. It yields the protein CASSSGLASPTYEQYF. The chain carries TRBV14 and TRBJ2-7, with 9 bases aligning to TRBD2. With V trimmed by 5 bases and J by 4 bases, 12 bases remained unmatched. This CDR3 is built from 16 residues. Per germline, CDR1 SGHDN and CDR2 FVKESK.

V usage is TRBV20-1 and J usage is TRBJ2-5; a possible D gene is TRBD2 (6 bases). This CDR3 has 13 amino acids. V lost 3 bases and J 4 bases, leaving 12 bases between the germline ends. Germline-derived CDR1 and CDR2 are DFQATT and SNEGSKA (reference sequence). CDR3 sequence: CSASRQGGETQYF. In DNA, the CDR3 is TGCAGTGCTAGTCGGCAGGGAGGAGAGACCCAGTACTTC.

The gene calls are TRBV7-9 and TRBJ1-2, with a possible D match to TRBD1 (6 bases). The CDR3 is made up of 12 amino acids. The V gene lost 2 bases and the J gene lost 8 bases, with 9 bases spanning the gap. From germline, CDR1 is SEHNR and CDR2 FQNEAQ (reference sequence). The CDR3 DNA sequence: TGTGCCAGCAGCTTACCACAGGGCGGCTACACCTTC. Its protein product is CASSLPQGGYTF.

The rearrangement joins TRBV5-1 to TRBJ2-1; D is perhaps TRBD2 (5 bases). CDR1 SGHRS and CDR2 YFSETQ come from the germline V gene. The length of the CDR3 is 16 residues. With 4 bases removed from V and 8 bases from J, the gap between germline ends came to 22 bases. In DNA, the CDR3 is TGCGCCAGCAGCCCTGCCCACACAACTAGAAAGGATGAGCAGTTCTTC. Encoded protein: CASSPAHTTRKDEQFF.

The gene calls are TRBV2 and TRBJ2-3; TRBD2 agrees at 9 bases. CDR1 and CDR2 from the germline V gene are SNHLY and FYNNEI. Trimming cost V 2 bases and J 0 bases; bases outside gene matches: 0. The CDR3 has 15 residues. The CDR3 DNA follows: TGTGCCAGCAGTGAAACTAGCGGGAGCACAGATACGCAGTATTTT. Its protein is CASSETSGSTDTQYF.

CDR3 amino acids: CASGRAQGRGTEAFF. For the CDR3, the DNA is TGTGCCAGCGGTAGGGCACAGGGACGTGGGACTGAAGCTTTCTTT. The gene calls are TRBV2 and TRBJ1-1; D possibly corresponds to TRBD1 (6 bases). The CDR3 length is 15 residues. CDR1 and CDR2 (germline): SNHLY, FYNNEI. The V end was cut by 8 bases, the J end by 5 bases, with 21 bases between.

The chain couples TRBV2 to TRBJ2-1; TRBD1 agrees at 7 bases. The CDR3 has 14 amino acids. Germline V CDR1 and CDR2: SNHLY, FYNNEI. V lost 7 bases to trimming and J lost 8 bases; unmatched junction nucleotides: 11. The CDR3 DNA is TGTGCCAGCAAGAGGAGACAGGGTCACTATGAGCAGTTCTTC. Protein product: CASKRRQGHYEQFF.

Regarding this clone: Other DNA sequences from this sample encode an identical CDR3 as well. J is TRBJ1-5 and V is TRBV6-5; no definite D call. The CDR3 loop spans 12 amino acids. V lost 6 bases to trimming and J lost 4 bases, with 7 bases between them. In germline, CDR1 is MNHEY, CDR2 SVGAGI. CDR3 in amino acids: CASSGGNQPQHF. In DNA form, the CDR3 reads TGTGCCAGCAGCGGAGGTAATCAGCCCCAGCATTTT.

The CDR3, as DNA: TGTGCCAGTACCTTGACAGGGTCGAACACTGAAGCTTTCTTT. Translation: CASTLTGSNTEAFF. The V gene is TRBV19, the J gene TRBJ1-1; the match to TRBD1 covers 7 bases. Per germline, CDR1 LNHDA and CDR2 SQIVND (reference sequence). This CDR3 region has 14 residues. Unmatched junction bases numbered 6, after V lost 7 bases and J lost 1 base.

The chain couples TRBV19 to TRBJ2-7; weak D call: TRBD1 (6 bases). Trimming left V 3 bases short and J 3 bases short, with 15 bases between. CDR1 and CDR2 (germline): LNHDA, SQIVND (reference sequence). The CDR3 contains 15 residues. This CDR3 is CASSIDQGPLYEQYF. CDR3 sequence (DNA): TGTGCCAGTAGTATCGACCAGGGGCCGCTCTACGAGCAGTACTTC.

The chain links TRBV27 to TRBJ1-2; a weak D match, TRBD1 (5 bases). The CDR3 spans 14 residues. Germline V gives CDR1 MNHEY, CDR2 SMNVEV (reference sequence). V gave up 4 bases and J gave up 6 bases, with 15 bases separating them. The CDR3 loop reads CASSSPLRGDGYTF. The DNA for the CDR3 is TGTGCCAGCAGTTCCCCGTTAAGGGGCGATGGCTACACCTTC.